This T cell receptor (beta chain) was identified during a study of cytomegalovirus exposure and HLA in healthy donors. In the study overall: The 600 to 800 first-cohort repertoires shared a platform with the approximately 120 validation repertoires, as reported in a later analysis. Findings and limits, study-wide: In the approximately 120 validation repertoires, a later analysis found that first-cohort TCR clusters tended to co-occur. It was approximately 160 TCR beta chains that were listed as cytomegalovirus-associated.

Per the germline V gene, CDR1 is MNHEY and CDR2 is SMNVEV (reference sequence). The CDR3 length is 14 residues. The V segment lost 6 bases and the J segment 2 bases; nucleotides outside the gene matches: 2. Data came from immunoSEQ multiplex PCR; TCRdb stores just in-frame clones and leaves some out. The sample contains 100,000 to 150,000 clones, 85% to 90% of which appear only once. The donors were part of the validation cohort of 100 to 150 subjects. That cohort was separate from the first cohort, which comprised under 750 subjects. Remarks on this clone: Its antigen is unknown.

The genes are TRBV27 and TRBJ2-1; 9 nucleotides line up with TRBD1. The TCR sequence derives from a woman between 18 and 29 years old in good health and CMV-seronegative. Input material: PBMCs. The CDR3 loop is CASRRDRAYNEQFF. As DNA, the CDR3 is TGTGCCAGCAGACGGGACAGGGCCTACAATGAGCAGTTCTTC.